The 3 T cell receptor beta chains listed next were all sequenced from one sample in a study of Graves' ophthalmopathy and Graves' hyperthyroidism. The authors amplified TCR beta CDR3 regions, and they did so from RNA transcripts for repertoire sequencing. After a first-round RT-PCR with HTBI primers, a second-round multiplex PCR was run. TCRdb reprocessed the multiplex PCR reads via MiXCR and lists one record per CDR3 protein. The sample has 260,000 or so distinct CDR3 sequences, around 50% seen once. The sequencing input was peripheral blood. The receptor source for this set is an adult man with Graves' ophthalmopathy.

The genes are TRBV5-1 and TRBJ2-5; 9 bases align to TRBD2. This CDR3 spans 13 amino acids. Germline V gene lookup returns CDR1 SGHRS and CDR2 YFSETQ. J gave up 4 bases and V 7 bases, and 5 bases lay outside the gene matches. The CDR3 region is CASAAGGPETQYF. Written as DNA, the CDR3 is TGCGCCAGCGCGGCGGGGGGGCCAGAGACCCAGTACTTC.

J is TRBJ1-1 and V is TRBV20-1; 8 bases are a match to TRBD1. The J segment lost 0 bases and the V segment lost 3 bases, leaving 9 bases of the junction unmatched. Germline V gives CDR1 DFQATT, CDR2 SNEGSKA (reference sequence). This CDR3 is 16 amino acids long. The CDR3 DNA reads TGCAGTGCTAGGGAGCCGAGGACAGGGTTGAACACTGAAGCTTTCTTT. Protein sequence: CSAREPRTGLNTEAFF.

The CDR3 sequence is CSARDRYRGAGYGYTF. CDR3 bases: TGCAGTGCTAGAGATCGGTACAGGGGAGCTGGCTATGGCTACACCTTC. The chain carries TRBV20-1 and TRBJ1-2; 7 bases fit TRBD1. From germline, CDR1 is DFQATT and CDR2 SNEGSKA (reference sequence). CDR3 length equals 16 residues. After removal of 0 bases from V and 4 bases from J, the junction contained 11 bases not matched to a gene.